One T cell receptor beta chain is described in this entry. The antigen remains unidentified. The missing CDR3 end, 3 residues past where the read stops, is filled in from the germline J gene. TCR beta CDR3 amplified by multiplex PCR from approximately 1,200 ng genomic DNA. Libraries were prepared by immunoSEQ multiplex PCR; TCRdb keeps only in-frame clonotypes and omits some of them. The sample holds around 28,000 clones. The CDR3 extends over 15 amino acids. In germline, CDR1 is DFQATT, CDR2 SNEGSKA (reference sequence). The J segment lost 2 bases and the V segment lost 6 bases, leaving 11 bases of the junction unmatched. This specimen belongs to a study of T cells in women clearing cervical HPV infection. Regarding the study as a whole: Repertoire richness, not evenness, was significantly elevated in CIN3+ cases versus controls.

Input material: blood buffy coat. The rearrangement joins TRBV20-1 to TRBJ2-7; 9 bases map to TRBD1. The receptor's source is a woman aged 18 to 75 with a cervical HPV16 infection that either progressed to CIN3+ or cleared (not recorded which). The CDR3 protein is CSADQTGGPTYEQYF. The sequenced part of the CDR3 DNA is TGCAGTGCGGACCAAACAGGGGGCCCTACCTACGAG.